The 21 T cell receptor beta chains below were found in one sample sequenced in a study of identical twins. MiXCR, run by TCRdb on the 5' RACE reads, gives a single entry per CDR3 protein. The profile shows some 660,000 distinct CDR3 sequences, less than 10% of them singletons. The sample was also linked to a second study, of yellow fever vaccine responses in identical twins.

Sequenced sample: PBMCs. These receptors were taken from a young woman in good health.

This clonotype has at least ten counts. This rearrangement joins TRBV7-2 to TRBJ1-1; D call uncertain. This CDR3 spans 12 amino acids. Trimming pared 5 bases from V and 5 bases from J, leaving 9 bases between. Germline CDR1 SGHTA, CDR2 FQGNSA. CDR3 in amino acids: CASSPRRTEAFF. The CDR3 DNA sequence: TGTGCCAGCAGCCCCCGCCGGACTGAAGCTTTCTTT.

V usage is TRBV27 and J usage is TRBJ2-1; the D is unclear. The ends were cut back, 0 bases at V and 3 bases at J, with 9 bases in the middle. From germline, CDR1 is MNHEY and CDR2 SMNVEV (reference sequence). The length of the CDR3 is 15 residues. The CDR3 region has the DNA TGTGCCAGCAGTTTATCAGGGCAGAACTACAATGAGCAGTTCTTC. As protein: CASSLSGQNYNEQFF.

This CDR3 is CASSHEPGTVYGYTF. The CDR3, as DNA: TGCGCCAGCAGCCATGAGCCCGGGACAGTCTATGGCTACACCTTC. The genes are TRBV4-1 and TRBJ1-2, with 7 bases that match TRBD1. This CDR3 has 15 residues. V was clipped by 3 bases and J by 4 bases; unmatched bases: 8. Germline V gene sequence: CDR1 MGHRA, CDR2 YSYEKL.

This clonotype was counted at least ten times. The J gene is TRBJ2-1, the V gene TRBV12-3 or TRBV12-4; the match to TRBD2 covers 10 bases. The CDR3 contains 14 residues. V dropped 6 bases and J dropped 6; count of bases not matched to a gene: 5. CDR3 region: CASSGTSETNEQFF. In DNA, the CDR3 is TGTGCCAGCAGCGGGACTAGCGAAACCAATGAGCAGTTCTTC.

The DNA of the CDR3 is TGTGCCAGCAGTTTAGCGGCTGGTGAAAAACTGTTTTTT. Its translation is CASSLAAGEKLFF. The chain uses TRBV28 and TRBJ1-4; D call uncertain. CDR1 is MDHEN and CDR2 is SYDVKM in the germline V gene. This CDR3 has 13 amino acids. V was shortened by 2 bases and J by 7 bases, with 8 bases between the two germline ends.

This clonotype has a single count. The genes are TRBV15 and TRBJ2-7; 7 positions agree with TRBD1. Germline CDR1 LNHNV, CDR2 YYDKDF (reference sequence). The CDR3 sequence is 16 residues long. V lost 1 base to trimming and J lost 2 bases; unmatched junction nucleotides: 8. In DNA form, the CDR3 reads TGTGCCACCAGCAGAGGGCCGGGACAGACGACCTACGAGCAGTACTTC. Protein: CATSRGPGQTTYEQYF.

The sample holds a few counts of this clonotype. The chain has TRBV6-1 and TRBJ2-3, with 14 positions matching TRBD2. Germline lookup yields CDR1 MNHNS and CDR2 SASEGT. V was pared by 7 bases and J by 3 bases, with 15 bases of the junction left unmatched. The CDR3 consists of 19 residues. CDR3 DNA sequence: TGTGCCAGCAATACCCGGAGACTAGCGGGGGGGCTATTAACAGATACGCAGTATTTT. Its protein product is CASNTRRLAGGLLTDTQYF.

J is TRBJ2-7 and V is TRBV7-6; tentatively, D is TRBD2 (6 bases). Trimming stripped 0 bases from V and 3 bases from J, with 15 bases between. Germline V gives CDR1 SGHVS, CDR2 FNYEAQ. CDR3 length: 16 residues. The CDR3, as DNA: TGTGCCAGCAGCTTAGCCGTTTCAGGGACTGACTACGAGCAGTACTTC. It yields the protein CASSLAVSGTDYEQYF.

The rearrangement links TRBV6-1 to TRBJ2-1; 13 nucleotides agree with TRBD2. Germline CDR1 reads MNHNS; CDR2 reads SASEGT. With 6 bases clipped from V and 1 base from J, the junction kept 9 bases outside the gene matches. There are 18 residues in the CDR3. The CDR3 DNA is TGTGCCAGCAGCCACTTCGGGACTAGCGGGGTGTCCTACAATGAGCAGTTCTTC. Protein: CASSHFGTSGVSYNEQFF.

The V call is TRBV7-2, the J call TRBJ1-3; D remains ambiguous. Germline assignment: CDR1 SGHTA and CDR2 FQGNSA. The CDR3 extends over 11 amino acids. V lost 7 bases, J lost 4 bases, and 5 bases lay in between. The DNA for the CDR3 is TGTGCCAGCACCGAAGGAAACACCATATATTTT. This sequence encodes CASTEGNTIYF.

A few counts support this clonotype. The chain uses TRBV25-1 and TRBJ2-1; 9 bases are a match to TRBD2. Germline loops: CDR1 MGHDK, CDR2 SYGVNS. The CDR3 loop spans 17 amino acids. Losses at the gene ends were 2 bases for V and 6 bases for J; bases not matched to a gene: 11. The DNA for the CDR3 is TGTGCCAGCAGTGAAAACAGCGGGGGGACCCGGCGCAATGAGCAGTTCTTC. The encoded protein is CASSENSGGTRRNEQFF.

This clonotype was counted many times. The chain joins TRBV28 to TRBJ1-1; D is undetermined. Between the trimmed V and J ends, which lost 10 bases and 0 bases, there was a span of 15 bases. CDR1 and CDR2 (germline): MDHEN, SYDVKM. The CDR3 contains 14 residues. For the CDR3, the DNA is TGTGCCACCACCCGGGAGGGCATGAACACTGAAGCTTTCTTT. Translation gives CATTREGMNTEAFF.

This clonotype has a handful of counts. This rearrangement joins TRBV5-1 to TRBJ2-1, with D uncertain. This CDR3 is built from 16 residues. V was shortened by 1 base and J by 3 bases, with 14 bases between the two germline ends. Germline assignment: CDR1 SGHRS and CDR2 YFSETQ. CDR3 coding DNA: TGCGCCAGCAGCTTGAGTGGGCTGTCAGTCTACAATGAGCAGTTCTTC. Amino acids: CASSLSGLSVYNEQFF.

In its sample, this clonotype was seen a few times. The V gene is TRBV7-2, the J gene TRBJ2-1; 8 bases fit TRBD2. Germline CDR1 SGHTA, CDR2 FQGNSA. The ends lost 1 base at V and 10 bases at J; junction bases unmatched: 3. The CDR3 sequence is 13 residues long. Here the CDR3 reads CASSLGLAREQFF. Written as DNA, the CDR3 is TGTGCCAGCAGCTTAGGACTAGCGCGGGAGCAGTTCTTC.

V usage is TRBV5-1 and J usage is TRBJ2-3; 11 bases align to TRBD2. Germline trimming cut 2 bases from V and 6 bases from J; bases unmatched to any gene: 5. The CDR3 runs 15 residues. Germline V lookup: CDR1 SGHRS, CDR2 YFSETQ. The CDR3 DNA sequence: TGCGCCAGCAGCTTTAAATTAGCGGGGGGGGATACGCAGTATTTT. It encodes CASSFKLAGGDTQYF.

This clonotype showed up just a few times. This rearrangement joins TRBV7-9 to TRBJ2-1; TRBD2 matches at 8 bases. CDR1 and CDR2 (germline): SEHNR, FQNEAQ (reference sequence). This CDR3 contains 16 residues. The ends lost 4 bases at V and 1 base at J; junction bases unmatched: 6. The CDR3 loop is CASSSPGGVSYNEQFF. The CDR3 nucleotides are TGTGCCAGCAGCTCGCCCGGGGGGGTGTCCTACAATGAGCAGTTCTTC.

The J gene is TRBJ1-2, the V gene TRBV12-3 or TRBV12-4; TRBD1 aligns across 7 bases. This CDR3 spans 14 amino acids. V lost 4 bases to trimming and J lost 7 bases; unmatched junction nucleotides: 9. The CDR3 bases are TGTGCCAGCAGTTCGGACAGGACCTGGAGTGGCTACACCTTC. As protein: CASSSDRTWSGYTF.

In this sample, this clonotype turned up a few times. The V call is TRBV7-9, the J call TRBJ2-3; 9 bases are shared with TRBD2. Per the germline V gene, CDR1 is SEHNR and CDR2 is FQNEAQ (reference sequence). This CDR3 is built from 16 residues. Trimming removed 5 bases from V and 3 bases from J; junction bases left unmatched: 9. This CDR3 is CASSPWGSGRTDTQYF. The CDR3 DNA reads as TGTGCCAGCAGCCCGTGGGGTAGCGGGAGAACAGATACGCAGTATTTT.

This clonotype was counted a few times. The V gene is TRBV4-1, the J gene TRBJ2-5, with D perhaps TRBD2 (7 bases). This CDR3 is 15 amino acids long. Germline V lookup: CDR1 MGHRA, CDR2 YSYEKL. The V and J ends lost 0 bases and 5 bases respectively, with 13 bases between them. CDR3 DNA: TGCGCCAGCAGCCAAGACGGGGGGCCCCGGGAGACCCAGTACTTC. Residues: CASSQDGGPRETQYF.

This clonotype was recorded many times. The V and J genes are TRBV3-1 and TRBJ2-5; no clear D gene. Trimming left V 4 bases short and J 1 base short, with 13 bases between. CDR1 and CDR2 (germline): LGHDT, YNNKEL (reference sequence). This CDR3 spans 15 amino acids. The CDR3 nucleotides are TGTGCCAGCAGCCTCGGATCCAGCCTCCAAGAGACCCAGTACTTC. It encodes CASSLGSSLQETQYF.

In this sample, this clonotype turned up a few times. V and J are TRBV4-1 and TRBJ2-7, with TRBD2 identical over 10 bases. V gave up 0 bases and J gave up 2 bases; unmatched junction bases: 10. CDR1 is MGHRA, CDR2 YSYEKL, per germline. The CDR3 has 18 amino acids. This CDR3 reads CASSQERLALAGAYEQYF. The CDR3 bases are TGCGCCAGCAGCCAAGAACGTTTAGCGCTAGCGGGAGCCTACGAGCAGTACTTC.